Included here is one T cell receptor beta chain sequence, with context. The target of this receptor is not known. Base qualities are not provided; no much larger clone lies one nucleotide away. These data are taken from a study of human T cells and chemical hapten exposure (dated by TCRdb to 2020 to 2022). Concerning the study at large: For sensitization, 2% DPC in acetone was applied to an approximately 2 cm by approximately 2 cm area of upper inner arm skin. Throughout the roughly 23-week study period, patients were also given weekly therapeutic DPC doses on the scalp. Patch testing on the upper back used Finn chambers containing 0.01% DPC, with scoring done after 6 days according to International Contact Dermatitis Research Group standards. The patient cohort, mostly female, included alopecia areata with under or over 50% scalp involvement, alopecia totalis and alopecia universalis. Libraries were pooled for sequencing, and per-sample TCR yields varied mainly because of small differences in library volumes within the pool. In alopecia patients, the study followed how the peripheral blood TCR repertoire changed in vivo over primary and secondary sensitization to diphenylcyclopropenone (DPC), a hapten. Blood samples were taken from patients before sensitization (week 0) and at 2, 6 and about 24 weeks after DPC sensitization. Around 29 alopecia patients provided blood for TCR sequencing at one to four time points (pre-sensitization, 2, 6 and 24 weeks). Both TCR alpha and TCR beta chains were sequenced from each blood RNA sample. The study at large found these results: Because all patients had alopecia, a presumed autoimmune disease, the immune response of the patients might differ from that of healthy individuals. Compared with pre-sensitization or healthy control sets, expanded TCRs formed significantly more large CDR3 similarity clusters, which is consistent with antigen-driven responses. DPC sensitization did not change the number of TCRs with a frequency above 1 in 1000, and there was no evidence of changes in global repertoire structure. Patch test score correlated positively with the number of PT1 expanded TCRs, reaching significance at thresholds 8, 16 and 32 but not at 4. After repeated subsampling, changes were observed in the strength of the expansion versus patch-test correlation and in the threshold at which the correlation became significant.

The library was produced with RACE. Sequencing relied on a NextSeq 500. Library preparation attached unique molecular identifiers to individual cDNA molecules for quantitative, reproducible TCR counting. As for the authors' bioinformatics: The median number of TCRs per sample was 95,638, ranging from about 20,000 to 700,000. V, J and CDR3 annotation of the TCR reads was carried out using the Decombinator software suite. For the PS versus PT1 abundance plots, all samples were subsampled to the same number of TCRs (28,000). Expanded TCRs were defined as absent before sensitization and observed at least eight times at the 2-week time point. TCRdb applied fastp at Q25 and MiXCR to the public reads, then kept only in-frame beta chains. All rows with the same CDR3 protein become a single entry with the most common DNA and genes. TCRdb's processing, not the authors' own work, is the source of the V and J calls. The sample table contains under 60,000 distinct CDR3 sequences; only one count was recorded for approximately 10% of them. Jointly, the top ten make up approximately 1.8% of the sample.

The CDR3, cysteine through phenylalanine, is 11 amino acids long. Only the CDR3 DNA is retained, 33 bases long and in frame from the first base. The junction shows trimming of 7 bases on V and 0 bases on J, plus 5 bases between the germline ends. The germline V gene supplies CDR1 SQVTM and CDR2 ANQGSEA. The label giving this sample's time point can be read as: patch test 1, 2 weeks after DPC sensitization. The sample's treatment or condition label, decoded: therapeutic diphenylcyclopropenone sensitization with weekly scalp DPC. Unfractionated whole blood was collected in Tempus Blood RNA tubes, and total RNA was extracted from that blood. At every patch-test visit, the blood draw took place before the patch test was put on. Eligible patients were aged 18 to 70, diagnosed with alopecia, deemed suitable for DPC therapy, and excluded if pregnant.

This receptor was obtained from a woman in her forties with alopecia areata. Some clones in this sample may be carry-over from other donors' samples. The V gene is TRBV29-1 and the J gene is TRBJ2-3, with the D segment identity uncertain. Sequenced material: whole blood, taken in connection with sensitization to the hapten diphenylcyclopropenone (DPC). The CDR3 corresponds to CSATSTDTQYF. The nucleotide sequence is TGCAGCGCCACTAGCACAGATACGCAGTATTTT.